These 26 T cell receptor beta chains were all obtained from the same sample, sequenced in a study of blood T cell repertoires in COVID-19 (dated by TCRdb to about 2020). Library construction relied on the immunoSEQ multiplex PCR assay. Here the immuneACCESS table is served through TCRdb, limited to in-frame sequences with V and J called. Missing clones are a known gap in these copies; in checked studies unresolved V genes cover under half, and the rest lacks a known reason. Within this sample are around 250,000 clones, with about 84% of them counted one time only. The ten biggest clones cover 9% to 15% of the sample. The sequenced sample was peripheral blood. Receptor source: a man aged 80 or over with acute or convalescent COVID-19.

The chain recombines TRBV24-1 with TRBJ2-1; TRBD1 might be the D (6 bases). The CDR3 loop spans 14 amino acids. Trimming took 6 bases from V and 4 from J, leaving 12 bases between them. Germline CDR1 and CDR2: KGHDR and SFDVKD. CDR3 amino acids: CATSTQGRYNEQFF. The CDR3 coding sequence is TGTGCCACCAGTACCCAGGGGCGTTACAATGAGCAGTTCTTC.

J is TRBJ1-6 and V is TRBV10-3; possible D gene TRBD1, 6 bases. The CDR3 totals 16 residues. V was shortened by 6 bases and J by 4 bases, with 16 bases between the two germline ends. CDR1 is ENHRY, CDR2 SYGVKD, per germline. The DNA for the CDR3 is TGTGCCATCAGCAGGGCAGGGCAGGGGTATAATTCACCCCTCCACTTT. As protein: CAISRAGQGYNSPLHF.

The CDR3 region has the DNA TGTGCCAGCAGCCAAGTAAGAGATTCACCCCTCCACTTT. This codes for CASSQVRDSPLHF. V usage is TRBV3-1 (or the pseudogene TRBV3-2) and J usage is TRBJ1-6; D is ambiguous. Germline CDR1 and CDR2: LGHDT and YNNKEL (reference sequence). V gave up 1 base and J gave up 8 bases, with 6 bases separating them. CDR3 length equals 13 residues.

This clone was picked up a small number of times. This chain joins TRBV7-2 and TRBJ1-1, with D possibly TRBD1 on 5 matching bases. The CDR3 contains 16 residues. Germline values: CDR1 SGHTA, CDR2 FQGNSA. Between the trimmed V and J ends, which lost 4 bases and 5 bases, there was a span of 20 bases. CDR3 sequence reads: CASSSMGGGIGTEAFF. Written as DNA, the CDR3 is TGTGCCAGCAGCTCAATGGGTGGGGGGATTGGAACTGAAGCTTTCTTT. Full variable domain (missing parts from reference TRBV7-2 and TRBJ1-1): GAGVSQSPSNKVTEKGKDVELRCDPISGHTALYWYRQSLGQGLEFLIYFQGNSAPDKSGLPSDRFSAERTGGSVSTLTIQRTQQEDSAVYLCASSSMGGGIGTEAFFGQGTRLTVV.

This chain uses TRBV19 with TRBJ2-1; 9 bases map to TRBD1. The junction had 11 bases not matched to a gene; V was cut back by 10 bases and J by 10 bases. The CDR3 consists of 13 residues. Germline V CDR1 and CDR2: LNHDA, SQIVND (reference sequence). The CDR3 protein is CATRGTGNGEQFF. The CDR3 DNA sequence: TGTGCCACCCGAGGGACAGGGAACGGCGAGCAGTTCTTC. The full variable domain, completed using reference TRBV19 and TRBJ2-1, is DGGITQSPKYLFRKEGQNVTLSCEQNLNHDAMYWYRQDPGQGLRLIYYSQIVNDFQKGDIAEGYSVSREKKESFPLTVTSAQKNPTAFYLCATRGTGNGEQFFGPGTRLTVL.

V usage is TRBV10-2 and J usage is TRBJ2-3, with 10 nucleotides matching TRBD2. J gave up 7 bases and V 0 bases, and 7 bases lay outside the gene matches. The germline gives CDR1 WSHSY, CDR2 SAAADI. The CDR3 loop spans 16 amino acids. The CDR3 reads CASSESTSGAGNTQYF. The CDR3 DNA sequence: TGCGCCAGCAGTGAGTCCACTAGCGGGGCCGGGAATACGCAGTATTTT.

V usage is TRBV19 and J usage is TRBJ1-1, with D unresolved. The ends were cut back, 5 bases at V and 11 bases at J, with 9 bases in the middle. This CDR3 comprises 10 residues. Germline values: CDR1 LNHDA, CDR2 SQIVND (reference sequence). The CDR3 spells CASSSRWAFF. Here the CDR3 DNA reads TGTGCCAGTAGTTCTAGATGGGCTTTCTTT. The whole variable domain, filled in from reference TRBV19 and TRBJ1-1, reads DGGITQSPKYLFRKEGQNVTLSCEQNLNHDAMYWYRQDPGQGLRLIYYSQIVNDFQKGDIAEGYSVSREKKESFPLTVTSAQKNPTAFYLCASSSRWAFFGQGTRLTVV.

V and J are TRBV7-6 and TRBJ2-5; TRBD1 aligns across 11 bases. The CDR3 contains 16 residues. Trimming removed 1 base from V and 5 bases from J; junction bases left unmatched: 6. Per the germline V gene, CDR1 is SGHVS and CDR2 is FNYEAQ. The CDR3 nucleotides read TGTGCCAGCAGCTTAGGGACAGGGGGCGTCCGGGAGACCCAGTACTTC. It specifies CASSLGTGGVRETQYF.

Here the CDR3 reads CASSFSGRPLLEQYF. CDR3 nucleotide sequence: TGTGCCAGCAGTTTTAGTGGGAGGCCCCTTCTCGAGCAGTACTTC. The chain links TRBV28 to TRBJ2-7, with D perhaps TRBD2 (6 bases). Trimming stripped 3 bases from V and 6 bases from J, with 18 bases between. The CDR3 is 15 amino acids. The germline V gene encodes CDR1 MDHEN and CDR2 SYDVKM.

The chain carries TRBV2 and TRBJ1-2; D not certain. Germline-derived CDR1 and CDR2 are SNHLY and FYNNEI. The CDR3 runs to 13 residues. V was clipped by 4 bases and J by 0 bases, with 6 bases between them. The CDR3 region has the DNA TGTGCCAGCAGTGTAGAAACTAACTATGGCTACACCTTC. It codes for CASSVETNYGYTF.

This clone was detected once. J is TRBJ1-2 and V is TRBV19; TRBD1 matches 8 bases. The length of the CDR3 is 15 residues. Germline CDR1 and CDR2: LNHDA and SQIVND (reference sequence). J was trimmed by 8 bases and V by 1 base; bases with no gene match: 9. The CDR3 DNA follows: TGTGCCAGTAGTATAGGGGTTGGACAGGGAAAGGGCTACACCTTC. Translated: CASSIGVGQGKGYTF.

The J gene is TRBJ2-3, the V gene TRBV29-1; 10 positions match TRBD2. Germline lookup yields CDR1 SQVTM and CDR2 ANQGSEA. This CDR3 is built from 14 residues. V shed 3 bases, J shed 8 bases, and the junction held 8 bases outside the gene matches. In nucleotides, the CDR3 is TGCAGCGTTGACCAGCGGGAGGGCTATGGTACGCAGTATTTT. It encodes CSVDQREGYGTQYF.

V gene TRBV3-1 (or the pseudogene TRBV3-2) combines with J gene TRBJ2-7; TRBD2 matches at 10 bases. The CDR3 length is 16 residues. With V trimmed by 4 bases and J by 2 bases, 8 bases remained unmatched. CDR1 and CDR2 (germline): LGHDT, YNNKEL (reference sequence). This CDR3 is CASSLGGTSGAYEQYF. The CDR3 DNA sequence: TGTGCCAGCAGCCTCGGGGGAACTAGCGGGGCCTACGAGCAGTACTTC.

The chain employs TRBV19 and TRBJ1-4; D call uncertain. The CDR3 covers 13 residues. V lost 7 bases, J lost 5 bases, and 11 bases lay in between. The germline V gene encodes CDR1 LNHDA and CDR2 SQIVND (reference sequence). The CDR3: CASNLRRNEKLFF. CDR3 nucleotides: TGTGCCAGTAACCTTCGGCGGAATGAAAAACTGTTTTTT.

The rearrangement uses TRBV18 and TRBJ1-4; tentatively, D is TRBD1 (6 bases). The germline V gene has CDR1 KGHSH and CDR2 LQKENI. CDR3 length: 15 amino acids. V lost 6 bases to trimming and J lost 8 bases, with 19 bases between them. Here the CDR3 DNA reads TGTGCCAGCTCCCGGACACAGGGCTTTGGAGAAAAACTGTTTTTT. Translating it yields CASSRTQGFGEKLFF.

The chain combines TRBV28 with TRBJ1-2; 8 bases fit TRBD1. The CDR3 totals 16 residues. V shed 7 bases, J shed 4 bases, and the junction held 14 bases outside the gene matches. In germline, CDR1 is MDHEN, CDR2 SYDVKM. The CDR3 sequence is CASISPERTGPYGYTF. DNA for the CDR3: TGTGCCAGCATCTCTCCCGAGAGGACAGGGCCCTATGGCTACACCTTC.

The chain links TRBV28 to TRBJ2-3, with TRBD2 identical over 10 bases. Germline V gives CDR1 MDHEN, CDR2 SYDVKM. J gave up 0 bases and V 8 bases, and 5 bases lay outside the gene matches. The CDR3 is made up of 15 amino acids. The CDR3 here is CASATSGQSTDTQYF. The CDR3 DNA follows: TGTGCCAGCGCGACTAGCGGGCAAAGCACAGATACGCAGTATTTT.

The chain employs TRBV28 and TRBJ1-5; D remains ambiguous. Germline V gene lookup returns CDR1 MDHEN and CDR2 SYDVKM. The germline V and J ends were trimmed by 8 bases and 3 bases, with 14 bases remaining between them. The CDR3 runs to 14 residues. CDR3 coding DNA: TGTGCCAGCGTAGAGGGATCTAACAATCAGCCCCAGCATTTT. The encoded protein is CASVEGSNNQPQHF.

J is TRBJ1-4 and V is TRBV6-6; D ambiguous. The CDR3 extends over 15 amino acids. The germline gives CDR1 MNHNY, CDR2 SVGAGI (reference sequence). With 3 bases removed from V and 6 bases from J, the gap between germline ends came to 14 bases. CDR3 nucleotide sequence: TGTGCCAGCAGTTATCGGATTCAGGAGGATGAAAAACTGTTTTTT. Translated: CASSYRIQEDEKLFF.

This clone was counted once. This chain uses TRBV10-3 with TRBJ1-1, with a tentative D call TRBD1 (6 bases). Deletions cut 8 bases from V and 0 bases from J, with 10 bases between. Germline-derived CDR1 and CDR2 are ENHRY and SYGVKD. The CDR3 is 13 residues long. This CDR3 is CAIVDRLNTEAFF. Written as DNA, the CDR3 is TGTGCCATCGTGGACAGATTGAACACTGAAGCTTTCTTT.

The chain has TRBV7-2 and TRBJ1-2, with D unclear. V lost 3 bases to trimming and J lost 6 bases, with 8 bases between them. The CDR3 loop spans 12 amino acids. Germline V lookup: CDR1 SGHTA, CDR2 FQGNSA. The CDR3 loop is CASSFSRDGYTF. The CDR3 nucleotides are TGTGCCAGCAGCTTTAGCCGGGATGGCTACACCTTC.

The V and J genes are TRBV5-6 and TRBJ2-5; weak D call: TRBD2 (6 bases). V was trimmed by 4 bases and J by 7 bases, leaving 20 bases between them. Per germline, CDR1 SGHDT and CDR2 YYEEEE. The CDR3 has 15 amino acids. The chain's CDR3 is CASSPGGVLLGTQYF. The CDR3 DNA reads TGTGCCAGCAGCCCCGGAGGGGTTCTTTTGGGGACCCAGTACTTC.

The J gene is TRBJ2-3, the V gene TRBV27, with TRBD2 matching over 11 bases. Germline V lookup: CDR1 MNHEY, CDR2 SMNVEV (reference sequence). This CDR3 region has 18 residues. The ends lost 4 bases at V and 0 bases at J; junction bases unmatched: 9. The CDR3 nucleotides are TGTGCCAGCAGTTCCCCCCCCCGGACTAGCGGGAGCACAGATACGCAGTATTTT. Its protein product is CASSSPPRTSGSTDTQYF.

CDR3 protein: CASALSMNTEAFF. The DNA of the CDR3 is TGTGCCTCCGCCCTATCCATGAACACTGAAGCTTTCTTT. This chain joins TRBV5-4 and TRBJ1-1; D is unresolved. The germline V gene has CDR1 SGHNT and CDR2 YYREEE (reference sequence). Trimming took off 10 bases at V and 0 bases at J, with 13 bases between the two ends. The CDR3 is 13 amino acids.

The genes are TRBV28 and TRBJ1-2; perhaps TRBD1 as D (6 bases). Germline V lookup: CDR1 MDHEN, CDR2 SYDVKM. CDR3 length equals 12 residues. The ends were cut back, 6 bases at V and 7 bases at J, with 12 bases in the middle. CDR3 in amino acids: CASRSGARGYTF. In DNA, the CDR3 is TGTGCCAGCAGGTCAGGGGCGCGTGGCTACACCTTC.

J is TRBJ2-1 and V is TRBV3-1 (or the pseudogene TRBV3-2), with TRBD2 identical over 7 bases. This CDR3 has 16 residues. Unmatched junction bases numbered 12, after V lost 4 bases and J lost 6 bases. Germline V gene lookup returns CDR1 LGHDT and CDR2 YNNKEL (reference sequence). The CDR3 bases are TGTGCCAGCAGCCGGGAACCGGGACTACACAGCAATGAGCAGTTCTTC. Its protein product is CASSREPGLHSNEQFF.